This is a list of T cell receptor beta chains from one sample in a study of cytomegalovirus exposure and HLA in healthy donors. Profiling relied on immunoSEQ multiplex PCR, and the TCRdb table lists in-frame clones only, not all of them. Of about 130,000 clones in the sample, around 72% are singletons; the top ten hold around 1.9%. Sequences were obtained from PBMCs. The receptors originated from a woman aged 40 to 50 in good health and CMV-seronegative. The CDR3 runs from the conserved cysteine through the conserved F or W. Each record gives: clone size, J gene, D gene, V gene, CDR3 protein, CDR3 DNA. A D gene is named only where the DNA matches it firmly. Not all rows give a size; the values are once, few, many and, for expanded clones, a class.

abundance: NA; j_gene: TRBJ2-1; d_gene: TRBD2; v_gene: TRBV7-9; CDR3aa: CASSFRAGLAGVKEQFF; CDR3nt: TGTGCCAGCAGCTTTAGGGCGGGACTAGCGGGAGTTAAGGAGCAGTTCTTC
abundance: NA; j_gene: TRBJ1-4; d_gene: NA; v_gene: TRBV6-5; CDR3aa: CASKGEGTNEKLFF; CDR3nt: TGTGCCAGCAAGGGGGAAGGTACTAATGAAAAACTGTTTTTT
abundance: NA; j_gene: TRBJ2-2; d_gene: NA; v_gene: TRBV7-9; CDR3aa: CASSFNTGELFF; CDR3nt: TGTGCCAGCAGCTTCAATACCGGGGAGCTGTTTTTT
abundance: NA; j_gene: TRBJ1-4; d_gene: NA; v_gene: TRBV9; CDR3aa: CASSVVGSGDEKLFF; CDR3nt: TGTGCCAGCAGCGTAGTGGGCAGTGGTGATGAAAAACTGTTTTTT
abundance: few; j_gene: TRBJ1-1; d_gene: NA; v_gene: TRBV27; CDR3aa: CASSLSLLMNTEAFF; CDR3nt: TGTGCCAGCAGTTTATCTCTCCTTATGAACACTGAAGCTTTCTTT
abundance: NA; j_gene: TRBJ1-1; d_gene: TRBD1; v_gene: TRBV28; CDR3aa: CASSPGTGGAYTEAFF; CDR3nt: TGTGCCAGCAGTCCCGGGACAGGGGGCGCGTACACTGAAGCTTTCTTT
abundance: few; j_gene: TRBJ1-2; d_gene: NA; v_gene: TRBV5-1; CDR3aa: CASSGTSVGYTF; CDR3nt: TGCGCCAGCAGCGGGACATCTGTTGGCTACACCTTC
abundance: once; j_gene: TRBJ1-1; d_gene: NA; v_gene: TRBV5-4; CDR3aa: CASTSWGHYGTEAFF; CDR3nt: TGTGCCAGCACCTCGTGGGGGCATTATGGCACTGAAGCTTTCTTT
abundance: NA; j_gene: TRBJ1-1; d_gene: NA; v_gene: TRBV2; CDR3aa: CASKVGANTEAFF; CDR3nt: TGTGCCAGCAAGGTGGGAGCGAACACTGAAGCTTTCTTT
abundance: NA; j_gene: TRBJ1-1; d_gene: NA; v_gene: TRBV2; CDR3aa: CASSEAGTPRGAFF; CDR3nt: TGTGCCAGCAGTGAAGCAGGGACACCCCGTGGGGCTTTCTTT
abundance: once; j_gene: TRBJ1-2; d_gene: TRBD1; v_gene: TRBV28; CDR3aa: CASSLPTTGFANYGYTF; CDR3nt: TGTGCCAGCAGTTTACCTACGACAGGGTTTGCTAACTATGGCTACACCTTC
abundance: NA; j_gene: TRBJ2-2; d_gene: TRBD2; v_gene: TRBV5-3; CDR3aa: CARSLLRGGSGELFF; CDR3nt: TGTGCCAGAAGCTTGTTGCGGGGGGGCTCCGGGGAGCTGTTTTTT
abundance: NA; j_gene: TRBJ2-5; d_gene: NA; v_gene: TRBV10-1; CDR3aa: CASSADRSGTQYF; CDR3nt: TGCGCCAGCAGCGCCGACAGGTCTGGGACCCAGTACTTC
abundance: NA; j_gene: TRBJ2-2; d_gene: NA; v_gene: TRBV2; CDR3aa: CASSATSNTGELFF; CDR3nt: TGTGCCAGCAGTGCGACTTCGAACACCGGGGAGCTGTTTTTT
abundance: NA; j_gene: TRBJ2-3; d_gene: NA; v_gene: TRBV2; CDR3aa: CASSPSGGSQIDTQYF; CDR3nt: TGTGCCAGCAGCCCTTCCGGGGGTAGCCAGATAGATACGCAGTATTTT
abundance: NA; j_gene: TRBJ2-2; d_gene: NA; v_gene: TRBV5-1; CDR3aa: CASRLQGAGELFF; CDR3nt: TGCGCCAGCAGACTTCAGGGTGCCGGGGAGCTGTTTTTT
abundance: NA; j_gene: TRBJ2-1; d_gene: NA; v_gene: TRBV5-6; CDR3aa: CASSAGNSYNEQFF; CDR3nt: TGTGCCAGCAGCGCCGGGAATTCCTACAATGAGCAGTTCTTC
abundance: NA; j_gene: TRBJ2-7; d_gene: NA; v_gene: TRBV19; CDR3aa: CASSISYRVREQYF; CDR3nt: TGTGCCAGTAGTATCTCCTACAGGGTGAGAGAGCAGTACTTC
abundance: NA; j_gene: TRBJ2-6; d_gene: TRBD1; v_gene: TRBV27; CDR3aa: CASSPIQTGFSGANVLTF; CDR3nt: TGTGCCAGCAGTCCAATACAGACAGGGTTCTCTGGGGCCAACGTCCTGACTTTC
abundance: NA; j_gene: TRBJ2-7; d_gene: NA; v_gene: TRBV14; CDR3aa: CASSYNSYEQYF; CDR3nt: TGTGCCAGCAGCTACAACTCCTACGAGCAGTACTTC
abundance: NA; j_gene: TRBJ1-2; d_gene: NA; v_gene: TRBV18; CDR3aa: CASSPPGRIYGYTF; CDR3nt: TGTGCCAGCTCACCACCGGGCAGAATCTATGGCTACACCTTC
abundance: NA; j_gene: TRBJ2-7; d_gene: NA; v_gene: TRBV14; CDR3aa: CASSRRGGVAYEQYF; CDR3nt: TGTGCCAGCAGCCGAAGGGGGGGTGTGGCCTACGAGCAGTACTTC
abundance: once; j_gene: TRBJ1-1; d_gene: NA; v_gene: TRBV5-1; CDR3aa: CASSPSTGPLNTEAFF; CDR3nt: TGCGCCAGCAGCCCATCCACAGGACCCCTGAACACTGAAGCTTTCTTT
abundance: NA; j_gene: TRBJ2-3; d_gene: NA; v_gene: TRBV5-8; CDR3aa: CANPRGTDTQYF; CDR3nt: TGTGCCAACCCCCGGGGCACAGATACGCAGTATTTT
abundance: NA; j_gene: TRBJ2-1; d_gene: NA; v_gene: TRBV7-3; CDR3aa: CASSSLGDSADEQFF; CDR3nt: TGTGCCAGCAGCTCTCTGGGGGACTCCGCAGATGAGCAGTTCTTC
abundance: NA; j_gene: TRBJ2-7; d_gene: NA; v_gene: TRBV19; CDR3aa: CASSIDGRRASSYEQYF; CDR3nt: TGTGCCAGTAGTATAGATGGCCGGCGGGCCAGCTCCTACGAGCAGTACTTC
abundance: NA; j_gene: TRBJ2-5; d_gene: NA; v_gene: TRBV10-3; CDR3aa: CAISPSYEQYF; CDR3nt: TGTGCCATCAGCCCCTCCTATGAGCAGTACTTC
abundance: NA; j_gene: TRBJ2-3; d_gene: NA; v_gene: TRBV4-2; CDR3aa: CASSQGQGTTADTQYF; CDR3nt: TGTGCCAGCAGCCAAGGCCAAGGGACAACGGCAGATACGCAGTATTTT
abundance: NA; j_gene: TRBJ1-1; d_gene: NA; v_gene: TRBV29-1; CDR3aa: CSVAGYRNTEAFF; CDR3nt: TGCAGCGTTGCCGGATACAGGAACACTGAAGCTTTCTTT
abundance: NA; j_gene: TRBJ2-7; d_gene: NA; v_gene: TRBV28; CDR3aa: CASSLSPGTGLGEQYF; CDR3nt: TGTGCCAGCAGTTTATCCCCCGGAACTGGGCTCGGCGAGCAGTACTTC
abundance: NA; j_gene: TRBJ2-3; d_gene: NA; v_gene: TRBV18; CDR3aa: CASSPIRATTDTQYF; CDR3nt: TGTGCCAGCTCACCGATCAGGGCGACCACAGATACGCAGTATTTT
abundance: NA; j_gene: TRBJ2-3; d_gene: NA; v_gene: TRBV7-2; CDR3aa: CASSLAVSSTDTQYF; CDR3nt: TGTGCCAGCAGCTTAGCCGTATCTAGCACAGATACGCAGTATTTT
abundance: NA; j_gene: TRBJ1-2; d_gene: TRBD1; v_gene: TRBV19; CDR3aa: CASSPNLGQYYGYTF; CDR3nt: TGTGCCAGTAGCCCTAACCTGGGACAGTACTATGGCTACACCTTC
abundance: NA; j_gene: TRBJ2-4; d_gene: NA; v_gene: TRBV5-4; CDR3aa: CASSLDRVTQNSQYF; CDR3nt: TGTGCCAGCAGCTTGGACAGGGTCACGCAAAACAGTCAGTACTTC
abundance: NA; j_gene: TRBJ2-3; d_gene: NA; v_gene: TRBV18; CDR3aa: CASSPTPPTGSSTDTQYF; CDR3nt: TGTGCCAGCTCACCCACCCCCCCTACAGGGTCGAGCACAGATACGCAGTATTTT
abundance: once; j_gene: TRBJ2-7; d_gene: NA; v_gene: TRBV25-1; CDR3aa: CAGSELIEQYF; CDR3nt: TGTGCCGGCAGTGAGCTAATCGAGCAGTACTTC
abundance: NA; j_gene: TRBJ2-3; d_gene: NA; v_gene: TRBV5-1; CDR3aa: CASSTSQEVDTQYF; CDR3nt: TGCGCCAGCAGCACCTCGCAGGAAGTGGATACGCAGTATTTT
abundance: NA; j_gene: TRBJ2-1; d_gene: NA; v_gene: TRBV5-6; CDR3aa: CASGTINEQFF; CDR3nt: TGTGCCAGCGGGACAATTAATGAGCAGTTCTTC
abundance: NA; j_gene: TRBJ2-5; d_gene: NA; v_gene: TRBV5-8; CDR3aa: CASSPRLIQETQYF; CDR3nt: TGTGCCAGCAGCCCAAGACTTATCCAAGAGACCCAGTACTTC
abundance: NA; j_gene: TRBJ2-7; d_gene: TRBD2; v_gene: TRBV7-8; CDR3aa: CASTSLVTSGSHEQYF; CDR3nt: TGTGCCAGCACCTCTTTGGTGACTAGCGGGAGCCACGAGCAGTACTTC
abundance: NA; j_gene: TRBJ2-7; d_gene: TRBD2; v_gene: TRBV5-1; CDR3aa: CASSSTAGAVYEQYF; CDR3nt: TGCGCCAGCAGCTCGACGGCGGGAGCTGTCTACGAGCAGTACTTC
abundance: NA; j_gene: TRBJ2-5; d_gene: NA; v_gene: TRBV5-4; CDR3aa: CASSRTGQETQYF; CDR3nt: TGTGCCAGCAGCCGAACAGGGCAAGAGACCCAGTACTTC
abundance: NA; j_gene: TRBJ2-1; d_gene: NA; v_gene: TRBV28; CDR3aa: CASSFVPASRPNEQFF; CDR3nt: TGTGCCAGCAGTTTCGTCCCGGCTAGTCGGCCCAATGAGCAGTTCTTC
abundance: NA; j_gene: TRBJ2-5; d_gene: NA; v_gene: TRBV5-6; CDR3aa: CASGSSVLLGRTQYF; CDR3nt: TGTGCCAGCGGGTCGTCTGTCCTTCTTGGGCGGACCCAGTACTTC
abundance: NA; j_gene: TRBJ2-2; d_gene: NA; v_gene: TRBV9; CDR3aa: CASSVGRGAGTGELFF; CDR3nt: TGTGCCAGCAGCGTAGGGAGGGGCGCCGGTACCGGGGAGCTGTTTTTT
abundance: NA; j_gene: TRBJ2-5; d_gene: NA; v_gene: TRBV2; CDR3aa: CASSPIALAQYF; CDR3nt: TGTGCCAGCAGTCCGATAGCTCTTGCGCAGTACTTC
abundance: NA; j_gene: TRBJ2-5; d_gene: TRBD1; v_gene: TRBV18; CDR3aa: CASSPPGQGGETQYF; CDR3nt: TGTGCCAGCTCACCGCCCGGACAGGGGGGAGAGACCCAGTACTTC
abundance: NA; j_gene: TRBJ1-1; d_gene: NA; v_gene: TRBV6-5; CDR3aa: CASSYLQNTEAFF; CDR3nt: TGTGCCAGCAGTTACTTACAGAACACTGAAGCTTTCTTT